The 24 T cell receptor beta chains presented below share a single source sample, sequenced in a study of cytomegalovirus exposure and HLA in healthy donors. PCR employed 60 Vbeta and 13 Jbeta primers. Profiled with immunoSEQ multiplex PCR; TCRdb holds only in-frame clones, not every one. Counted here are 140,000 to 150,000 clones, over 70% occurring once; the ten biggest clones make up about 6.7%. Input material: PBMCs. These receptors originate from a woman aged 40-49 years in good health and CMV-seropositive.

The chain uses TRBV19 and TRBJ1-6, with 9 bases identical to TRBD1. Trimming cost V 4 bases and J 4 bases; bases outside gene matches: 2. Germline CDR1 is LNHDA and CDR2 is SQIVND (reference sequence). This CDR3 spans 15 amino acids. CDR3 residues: CASSSGTGYNSPLHF. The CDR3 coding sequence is TGTGCCAGTAGTAGTGGGACAGGGTATAATTCACCCCTCCACTTT.

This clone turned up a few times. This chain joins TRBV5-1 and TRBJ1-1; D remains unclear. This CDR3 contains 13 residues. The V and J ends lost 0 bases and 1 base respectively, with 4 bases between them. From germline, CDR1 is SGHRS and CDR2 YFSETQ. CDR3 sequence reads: CASSLEQNTEAFF. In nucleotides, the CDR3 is TGCGCCAGCAGCTTGGAACAGAACACTGAAGCTTTCTTT.

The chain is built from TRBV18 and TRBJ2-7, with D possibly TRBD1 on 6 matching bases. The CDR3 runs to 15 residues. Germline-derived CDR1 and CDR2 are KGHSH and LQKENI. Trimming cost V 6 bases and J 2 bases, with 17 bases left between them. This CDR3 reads CASSIPNRVPYEQYF. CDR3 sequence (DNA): TGTGCCAGCTCTATTCCGAACAGGGTGCCCTACGAGCAGTACTTC.

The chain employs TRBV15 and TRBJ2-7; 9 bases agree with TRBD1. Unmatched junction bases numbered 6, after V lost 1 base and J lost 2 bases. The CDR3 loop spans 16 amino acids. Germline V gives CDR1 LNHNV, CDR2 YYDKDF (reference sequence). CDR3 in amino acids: CATSRGRDRATYEQYF. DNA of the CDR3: TGTGCCACCAGCAGAGGACGGGACAGGGCTACCTACGAGCAGTACTTC.

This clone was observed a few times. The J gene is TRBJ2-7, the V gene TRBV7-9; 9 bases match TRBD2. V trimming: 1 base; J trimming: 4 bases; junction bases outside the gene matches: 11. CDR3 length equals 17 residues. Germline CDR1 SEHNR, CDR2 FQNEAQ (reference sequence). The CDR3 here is CASSLVSFAGGRYEQYF. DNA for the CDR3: TGTGCCAGCAGCTTAGTGTCGTTTGCGGGGGGGCGTTACGAGCAGTACTTC.

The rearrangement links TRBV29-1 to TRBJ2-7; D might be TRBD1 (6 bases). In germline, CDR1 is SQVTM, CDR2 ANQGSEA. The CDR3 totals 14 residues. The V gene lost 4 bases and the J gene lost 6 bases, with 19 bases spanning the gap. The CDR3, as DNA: TGCAGCGTTGTTAAACAGGGACGGCCAGTCGAGCAGTACTTC. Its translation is CSVVKQGRPVEQYF.

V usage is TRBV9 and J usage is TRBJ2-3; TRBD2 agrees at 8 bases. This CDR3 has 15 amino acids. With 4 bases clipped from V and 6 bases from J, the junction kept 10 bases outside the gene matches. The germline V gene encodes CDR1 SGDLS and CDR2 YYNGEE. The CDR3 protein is CASSPGGYRGDTQYF. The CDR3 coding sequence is TGTGCCAGCAGCCCGGGAGGGTATCGCGGGGATACGCAGTATTTT. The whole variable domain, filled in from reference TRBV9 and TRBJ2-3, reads DSGVTQTPKHLITATGQRVTLRCSPRSGDLSVYWYQQSLDQGLQFLIQYYNGEERAKGNILERFSAQQFPDLHSELNLSSLELGDSALYFCASSPGGYRGDTQYFGPGTRLTVL.

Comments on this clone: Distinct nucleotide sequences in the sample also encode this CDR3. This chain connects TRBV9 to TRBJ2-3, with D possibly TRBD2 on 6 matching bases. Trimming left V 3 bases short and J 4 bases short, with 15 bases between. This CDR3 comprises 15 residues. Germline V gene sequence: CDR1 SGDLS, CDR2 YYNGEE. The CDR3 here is CASSDTGRGADTQYF. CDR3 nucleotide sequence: TGTGCCAGCAGCGACACCGGGCGGGGAGCAGATACGCAGTATTTT.

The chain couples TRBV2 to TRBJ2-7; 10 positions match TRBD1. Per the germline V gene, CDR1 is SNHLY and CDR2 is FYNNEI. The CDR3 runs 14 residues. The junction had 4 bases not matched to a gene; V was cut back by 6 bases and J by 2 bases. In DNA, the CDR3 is TGTGCCAGCAGCGCCGGGACAGGGGCCTACGAGCAGTACTTC. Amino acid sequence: CASSAGTGAYEQYF.

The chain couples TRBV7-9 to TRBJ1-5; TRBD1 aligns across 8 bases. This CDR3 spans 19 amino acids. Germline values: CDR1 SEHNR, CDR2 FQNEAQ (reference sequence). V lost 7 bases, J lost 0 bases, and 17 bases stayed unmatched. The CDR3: CASNDQPDRVAYSNQPQHF. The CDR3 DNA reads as TGTGCCAGCAACGATCAGCCGGACAGGGTGGCGTATAGCAATCAGCCCCAGCATTTT.

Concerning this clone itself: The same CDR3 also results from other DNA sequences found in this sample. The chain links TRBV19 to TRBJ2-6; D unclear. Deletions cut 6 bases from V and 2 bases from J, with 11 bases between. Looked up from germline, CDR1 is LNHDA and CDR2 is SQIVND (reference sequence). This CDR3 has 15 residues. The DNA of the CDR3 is TGTGCCAGTAGGGGTACAGAACCTGGGGCCAACGTCCTGACTTTC. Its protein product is CASRGTEPGANVLTF. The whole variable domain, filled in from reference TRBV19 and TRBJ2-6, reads DGGITQSPKYLFRKEGQNVTLSCEQNLNHDAMYWYRQDPGQGLRLIYYSQIVNDFQKGDIAEGYSVSREKKESFPLTVTSAQKNPTAFYLCASRGTEPGANVLTFGAGSRLTVL.

The CDR3 coding sequence is TGCGCCAGCAGCTTCTGGACTAGCGGGGACCGCACAGATACGCAGTATTTT. Translating gives CASSFWTSGDRTDTQYF. The chain joins TRBV5-1 to TRBJ2-3, with 12 bases identical to TRBD2. After removal of 2 bases from V and 1 base from J, the junction contained 5 bases not matched to a gene. Germline CDR1 is SGHRS and CDR2 is YFSETQ. The CDR3 runs 17 residues.

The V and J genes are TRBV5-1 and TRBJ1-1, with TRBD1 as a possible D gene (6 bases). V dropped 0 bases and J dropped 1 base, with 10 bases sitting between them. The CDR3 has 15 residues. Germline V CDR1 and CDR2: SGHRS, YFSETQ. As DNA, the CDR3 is TGCGCCAGCAGCTTGGGGGGGACACCGAACACTGAAGCTTTCTTT. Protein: CASSLGGTPNTEAFF.

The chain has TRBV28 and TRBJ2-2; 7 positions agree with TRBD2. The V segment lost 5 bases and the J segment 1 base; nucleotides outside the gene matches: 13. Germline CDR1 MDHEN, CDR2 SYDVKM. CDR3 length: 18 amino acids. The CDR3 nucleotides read TGTGCCAGCAGTCCGCCCCCAGGCGCGGGGGTGAACACCGGGGAGCTGTTTTTT. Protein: CASSPPPGAGVNTGELFF.

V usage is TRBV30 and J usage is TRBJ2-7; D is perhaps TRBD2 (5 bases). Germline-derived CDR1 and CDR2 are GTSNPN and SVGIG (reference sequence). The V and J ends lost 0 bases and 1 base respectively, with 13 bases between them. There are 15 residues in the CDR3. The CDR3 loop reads CAWSVLGQTSYEQYF. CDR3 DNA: TGTGCCTGGAGTGTACTAGGGCAAACATCCTACGAGCAGTACTTC.

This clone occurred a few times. Here the CDR3 DNA reads TGTGCCAGCAGCTTCACGGGTCTTAGCACAGATACGCAGTATTTT. This encodes CASSFTGLSTDTQYF. The V call is TRBV7-2, the J call TRBJ2-3, with unresolved D. CDR1 is SGHTA, CDR2 FQGNSA, per germline. This CDR3 is 15 amino acids long. The V end lost 3 bases, the J end lost 0 bases, and 10 bases lay between the germline ends.

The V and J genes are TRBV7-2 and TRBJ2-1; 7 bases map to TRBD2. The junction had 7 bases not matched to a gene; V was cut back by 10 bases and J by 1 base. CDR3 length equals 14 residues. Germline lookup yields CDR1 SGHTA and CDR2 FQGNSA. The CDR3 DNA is TGTGCCAACCGGGCAGCGGGATCCTACAATGAGCAGTTCTTC. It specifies CANRAAGSYNEQFF.

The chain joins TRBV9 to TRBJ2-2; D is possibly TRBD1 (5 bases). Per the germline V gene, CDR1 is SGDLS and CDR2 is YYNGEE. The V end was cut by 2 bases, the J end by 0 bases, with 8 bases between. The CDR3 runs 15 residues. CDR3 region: CASSVDSANTGELFF. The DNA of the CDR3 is TGTGCCAGCAGCGTCGACAGCGCGAACACCGGGGAGCTGTTTTTT. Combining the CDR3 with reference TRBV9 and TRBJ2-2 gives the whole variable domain DSGVTQTPKHLITATGQRVTLRCSPRSGDLSVYWYQQSLDQGLQFLIQYYNGEERAKGNILERFSAQQFPDLHSELNLSSLELGDSALYFCASSVDSANTGELFFGEGSRLTVL.

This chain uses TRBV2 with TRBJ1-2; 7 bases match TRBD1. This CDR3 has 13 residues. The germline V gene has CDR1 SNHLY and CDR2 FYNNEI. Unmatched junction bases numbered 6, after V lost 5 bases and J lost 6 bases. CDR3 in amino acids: CASSIGGADGYTF. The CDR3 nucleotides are TGTGCCAGCAGTATAGGGGGCGCGGATGGCTACACCTTC.

The CDR3 spells CASSLGDSGANVLTF. The CDR3 DNA follows: TGCGCCAGCAGCTTGGGCGATTCTGGGGCCAACGTCCTGACTTTC. The chain uses TRBV5-1 and TRBJ2-6; no clear D gene. The germline V gene encodes CDR1 SGHRS and CDR2 YFSETQ. This CDR3 comprises 15 residues. The ends were cut back, 0 bases at V and 1 base at J, with 5 bases in the middle.

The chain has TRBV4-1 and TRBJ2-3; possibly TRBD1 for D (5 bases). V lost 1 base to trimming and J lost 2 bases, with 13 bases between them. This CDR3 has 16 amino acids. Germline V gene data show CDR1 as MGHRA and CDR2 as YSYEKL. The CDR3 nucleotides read TGCGCCAGCAGCCAAGGAGTCAGGGAAATCACAGATACGCAGTATTTT. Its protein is CASSQGVREITDTQYF.

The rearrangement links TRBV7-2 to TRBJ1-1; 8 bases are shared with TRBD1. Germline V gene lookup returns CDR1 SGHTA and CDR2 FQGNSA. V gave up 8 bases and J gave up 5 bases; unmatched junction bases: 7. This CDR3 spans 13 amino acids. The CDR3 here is CASVRQGRTEAFF. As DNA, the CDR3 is TGTGCCAGCGTACGACAGGGGAGGACTGAAGCTTTCTTT.

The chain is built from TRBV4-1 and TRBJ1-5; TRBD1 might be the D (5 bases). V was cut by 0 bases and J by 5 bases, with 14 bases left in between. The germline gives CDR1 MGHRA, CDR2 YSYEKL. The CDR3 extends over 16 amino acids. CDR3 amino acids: CASSQDPQTEYQPQHF. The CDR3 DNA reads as TGCGCCAGCAGCCAAGATCCGCAGACAGAATATCAGCCCCAGCATTTT.

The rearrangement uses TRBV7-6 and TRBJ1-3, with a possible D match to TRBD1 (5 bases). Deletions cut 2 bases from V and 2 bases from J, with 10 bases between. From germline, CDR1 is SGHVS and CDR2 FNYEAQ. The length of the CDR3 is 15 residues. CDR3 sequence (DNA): TGTGCCAGCAGCTTAAGGGGCCCGACTGGAAACACCATATATTTT. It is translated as CASSLRGPTGNTIYF.